The 30 T cell receptor beta chains listed next were all sequenced from one sample in a study of blood T cell repertoires in COVID-19. Profiled with immunoSEQ multiplex PCR; TCRdb holds only in-frame clones, not every one. The sample carries over 200,000 clones, roughly 80% recorded once. What was sequenced was peripheral blood. Receptor source: a human donor in a cohort sampled during active COVID-19.

This clone was detected only a few times. The chain couples TRBV7-9 to TRBJ2-7, with D tentatively TRBD2 (7 bases). Deletions cut 7 bases from V and 4 bases from J, with 17 bases between. CDR1 and CDR2 from the germline V gene are SEHNR and FQNEAQ (reference sequence). The CDR3 extends over 14 amino acids. The CDR3 region has the DNA TGTGCCAGCACCTGGGAGGGGGTGAGTTACGAGCAGTACTTC. Amino acid sequence: CASTWEGVSYEQYF.

The J gene is TRBJ2-7, the V gene TRBV9; TRBD2 matches at 7 bases. Germline trimming cut 0 bases from V and 5 bases from J; bases unmatched to any gene: 8. Per the germline V gene, CDR1 is SGDLS and CDR2 is YYNGEE. This CDR3 comprises 15 residues. The CDR3, as DNA: TGTGCCAGCAGCGTAGGCGGGAGTAAGGTCCACGAGCAGTACTTC. It encodes CASSVGGSKVHEQYF. The variable domain in full, with the rest retrieved from reference TRBV9 and TRBJ2-7, is DSGVTQTPKHLITATGQRVTLRCSPRSGDLSVYWYQQSLDQGLQFLIQYYNGEERAKGNILERFSAQQFPDLHSELNLSSLELGDSALYFCASSVGGSKVHEQYFGPGTRLTVT.

V and J are TRBV5-1 and TRBJ1-2, with 10 nucleotides matching TRBD1. Trimming removed 0 bases from V and 8 bases from J; junction bases left unmatched: 7. CDR3 length: 15 amino acids. The V gene's germline CDR1 is SGHRS and CDR2 YFSETQ. The CDR3 reads CASSLDDRGLGGYTF. CDR3 DNA: TGCGCCAGCAGCTTGGATGACAGGGGGCTAGGAGGCTACACCTTC.

The chain couples TRBV19 to TRBJ1-2, with D perhaps matching TRBD1 (6 bases). Trimming cost V 5 bases and J 10 bases, with 23 bases left between them. Germline V gives CDR1 LNHDA, CDR2 SQIVND (reference sequence). The CDR3 has 15 amino acids. The CDR3 here is CASSPPTGHPLSYTF. The CDR3 DNA is TGTGCCAGTAGTCCACCGACAGGCCACCCTTTGTCCTACACCTTC.

The chain couples TRBV29-1 to TRBJ1-5; D is perhaps TRBD1 (5 bases). V was pared by 3 bases and J by 4 bases, with 7 bases between. The CDR3 has 12 amino acids. CDR1 SQVTM and CDR2 ANQGSEA come from the germline V gene. CDR3 in amino acids: CSVETENQPQHF. Here the CDR3 DNA reads TGCAGCGTTGAGACAGAAAATCAGCCCCAGCATTTT.

The chain recombines TRBV28 with TRBJ2-7, with TRBD2 as a possible D gene (6 bases). This CDR3 has 14 residues. The V gene lost 6 bases and the J gene lost 2 bases, with 14 bases spanning the gap. CDR1 and CDR2 (germline): MDHEN, SYDVKM. CDR3: CASSVSTGAYEQYF. The CDR3 DNA follows: TGTGCCAGCAGCGTCTCGACGGGGGCCTACGAGCAGTACTTC.

The CDR3 here is CASSRTGGDEQYF. In DNA, the CDR3 is TGTGCCAGCTCTCGCACAGGGGGCGACGAGCAGTACTTC. This rearrangement joins TRBV18 to TRBJ2-7; 9 nucleotides match TRBD1. Trimming at V came to 6 bases and at J to 5 bases, leaving 5 bases not matched to a gene. Per germline, CDR1 KGHSH and CDR2 LQKENI. The CDR3 length is 13 residues.

The chain carries TRBV4-3 and TRBJ1-2; 10 bases agree with TRBD1. This CDR3 comprises 16 residues. Germline V gene sequence: CDR1 LGHNA, CDR2 YSLEER. With 1 base clipped from V and 7 bases from J, the junction kept 9 bases outside the gene matches. CDR3 sequence: CASSQAATGGQSGYTF. For the CDR3, the DNA is TGCGCCAGCAGCCAAGCTGCGACAGGGGGCCAGAGTGGCTACACCTTC.

CDR3 in DNA: TGTGCCAGCAGCTTACCGAGGGCGGGCGGCACTGAAGCTTTCTTT. Translation: CASSLPRAGGTEAFF. This chain joins TRBV11-2 and TRBJ1-1; D gene unclear. Trimming stripped 2 bases from V and 4 bases from J, with 14 bases between. Germline-derived CDR1 and CDR2 are SGHAT and FQNNGV. This CDR3 is 15 amino acids long.

The J gene is TRBJ1-6, the V gene TRBV7-2; 7 bases align to TRBD1. J lost 4 bases, V lost 4 bases, and 4 bases had no gene match. Germline lookup yields CDR1 SGHTA and CDR2 FQGNSA. This CDR3 has 15 residues. CDR3 protein: CASSSDRRYNSPLHF. CDR3 bases: TGTGCCAGCAGCTCGGACAGGAGATATAATTCACCCCTCCACTTT.

This chain uses TRBV9 with TRBJ2-6; D possibly corresponds to TRBD1 (6 bases). In germline, CDR1 is SGDLS, CDR2 YYNGEE. CDR3 size: 17 residues. The V and J ends lost 2 bases and 0 bases respectively, with 12 bases between them. The CDR3 protein is CASSVRQARSGANVLTF. Written as DNA, the CDR3 is TGTGCCAGCAGCGTGAGACAGGCCCGCTCTGGGGCCAACGTCCTGACTTTC.

V and J are TRBV4-2 and TRBJ1-5, with 9 bases aligning to TRBD1. The CDR3 loop spans 15 amino acids. CDR1 is LGHNA and CDR2 is YNFKEQ in the germline V gene. Trimming at V came to 3 bases and at J to 3 bases, leaving 3 bases not matched to a gene. This CDR3 is CASSQGTGNNQPQHF. The CDR3 region has the DNA TGTGCCAGCAGCCAGGGGACAGGGAACAATCAGCCCCAGCATTTT.

The genes are TRBV3-1 (or the pseudogene TRBV3-2) and TRBJ2-6; D might be TRBD1 (6 bases). In germline, CDR1 is LGHDT, CDR2 YNNKEL (reference sequence). The germline V and J ends were trimmed by 1 base and 0 bases, with 13 bases remaining between them. The CDR3 sequence is 18 residues long. The CDR3 region has the DNA TGTGCCAGCAGCCAAGTACGGGACACACCCTCTGGGGCCAACGTCCTGACTTTC. Residues: CASSQVRDTPSGANVLTF.

CDR3: CPTHRALYHYEQYF. In DNA, the CDR3 is TGTCCTACTCACAGGGCCTTATATCACTACGAGCAGTACTTC. The chain combines TRBV25-1 with TRBJ2-7; D is perhaps TRBD1 (6 bases). This CDR3 spans 14 amino acids. Germline lookup yields CDR1 MGHDK and CDR2 SYGVNS.

The chain employs TRBV27 and TRBJ1-2; D may be TRBD1 (5 bases). In germline, CDR1 is MNHEY, CDR2 SMNVEV (reference sequence). Deletions cut 0 bases from V and 4 bases from J, with 12 bases between. The CDR3 extends over 15 amino acids. CDR3 bases: TGTGCCAGCAGTTTATCGGGGGGGTTGGGCTATGGCTACACCTTC. This sequence encodes CASSLSGGLGYGYTF.

The chain uses TRBV6-5 and TRBJ1-2, with TRBD1 as a possible D gene (5 bases). The CDR3 length is 15 residues. V dropped 4 bases and J dropped 0 bases, with 12 bases sitting between them. Germline V gene data show CDR1 as MNHEY and CDR2 as SVGAGI. The CDR3 region has the DNA TGTGCCAGCAGTTTCACGGACAATTCTAACTATGGCTACACCTTC. This encodes CASSFTDNSNYGYTF.

The rearrangement links TRBV18 to TRBJ2-5; D remains unclear. The ends were cut back, 3 bases at V and 1 base at J, with 9 bases in the middle. CDR3 length: 14 amino acids. CDR1 is KGHSH, CDR2 LQKENI, per germline. The DNA for the CDR3 is TGTGCCAGCTCACCTCCCATTCCCCAAGAGACCCAGTACTTC. This encodes CASSPPIPQETQYF.

V usage is TRBV11-2 and J usage is TRBJ1-6, with D possibly being TRBD1 (5 bases). The germline V gene encodes CDR1 SGHAT and CDR2 FQNNGV. This CDR3 spans 15 amino acids. Between the trimmed V and J ends, which lost 4 bases and 14 bases, there was a span of 21 bases. CDR3 coding DNA: TGTGCCAGCAGCTCCATGGCCGGACGGGGGGAAGCCCTCCACTTT. It specifies CASSSMAGRGEALHF.

V usage is TRBV30 and J usage is TRBJ1-1, with D hard to call. Germline CDR1 is GTSNPN and CDR2 is SVGIG (reference sequence). There are 13 residues in the CDR3. V lost 2 bases, J lost 5 bases, and 12 bases lay in between. CDR3 bases: TGTGCCTGGAGTAAGGGAGGTAAGACTGAAGCTTTCTTT. This sequence encodes CAWSKGGKTEAFF.

The CDR3 coding sequence is TGTGCCAGCAGCGCTAACCCATTACATCAACTGGCGGGAGGGCACAATGAGCAGTTCTTC. Protein: CASSANPLHQLAGGHNEQFF. The rearrangement uses TRBV6-4 and TRBJ2-1; 9 bases fit TRBD2. The J segment lost 5 bases and the V segment lost 6 bases, leaving 23 bases of the junction unmatched. Germline values: CDR1 MRHNA, CDR2 SNTAGT. The CDR3 length is 20 residues.

The chain recombines TRBV24-1 with TRBJ1-1, with 7 bases matching TRBD1. This CDR3 is built from 13 residues. Germline V gene lookup returns CDR1 KGHDR and CDR2 SFDVKD. V was pared by 7 bases and J by 5 bases, with 6 bases of the junction left unmatched. CDR3 nucleotides: TGTGCCACCAGCTCAGGGGGGAGTACTGAAGCTTTCTTT. It codes for CATSSGGSTEAFF.

This rearrangement joins TRBV19 to TRBJ1-5; D might be TRBD1 (6 bases). V dropped 1 base and J dropped 7 bases, with 14 bases sitting between them. Germline CDR1 and CDR2: LNHDA and SQIVND (reference sequence). The length of the CDR3 is 15 residues. DNA of the CDR3: TGTGCCAGTAGTATAGGGGGGCCCAGGGACCAGCCCCAGCATTTT. Encoded protein: CASSIGGPRDQPQHF.

V is TRBV7-9 and J is TRBJ1-2; the D is unclear. The CDR3 is 14 residues long. Trimming took off 4 bases at V and 3 bases at J, with 12 bases between the two ends. Germline assignment: CDR1 SEHNR and CDR2 FQNEAQ (reference sequence). CDR3 region: CASSSLGGDYGYTF. The CDR3 region has the DNA TGTGCCAGCAGCTCCCTCGGAGGTGACTATGGCTACACCTTC.

The genes are TRBV5-1 and TRBJ1-5; 8 nucleotides align to TRBD1. V shed 3 bases and J 7 bases; nucleotides not matched to a gene: 6. CDR3 length: 14 amino acids. The V gene's germline CDR1 is SGHRS and CDR2 YFSETQ. The CDR3 nucleotides read TGCGCCAGCAGCTCCTCAGGGGGCCGACAGCCCCAGCATTTT. Translated, it gives CASSSSGGRQPQHF.

The CDR3 sequence: CSASGQGGSSYNSPLHF. CDR3 DNA sequence: TGCAGTGCTAGTGGACAGGGGGGGAGCTCCTATAATTCACCCCTCCACTTT. The chain recombines TRBV20-1 with TRBJ1-6, with 10 positions matching TRBD1. V lost 3 bases to trimming and J lost 0 bases; unmatched junction nucleotides: 5. CDR1 DFQATT and CDR2 SNEGSKA come from the germline V gene (reference sequence). This CDR3 comprises 17 residues.

This chain links TRBV24-1 with TRBJ2-1, with D possibly being TRBD1 (6 bases). CDR3 length: 16 residues. Germline V CDR1 and CDR2: KGHDR, SFDVKD. Deletions cut 5 bases from V and 2 bases from J, with 15 bases between. The CDR3 sequence is CATSAIQGSAYNEQFF. DNA for the CDR3: TGTGCCACCAGTGCCATCCAGGGGAGCGCCTACAATGAGCAGTTCTTC.

A word on this clone: The sample carries other DNA sequences with the same CDR3. The rearrangement links TRBV5-1 to TRBJ2-7; D is ambiguous. Germline V gene lookup returns CDR1 SGHRS and CDR2 YFSETQ. V gave up 4 bases and J gave up 0 bases, with 11 bases separating them. There are 14 residues in the CDR3. CDR3 loop: CASSLTVSSYEQYF. CDR3 bases: TGCGCCAGCAGCCTAACAGTGAGCTCCTACGAGCAGTACTTC.

V usage is TRBV7-9 and J usage is TRBJ2-7; 13 bases are a match to TRBD2. The V gene end was trimmed by 5 bases and the J gene end by 4 bases; junction bases not matched to a gene: 14. CDR1 and CDR2 from the germline V gene are SEHNR and FQNEAQ (reference sequence). CDR3 length: 18 residues. CDR3 region: CASSNPGLAGARAYEQYF. The CDR3, as DNA: TGTGCCAGCAGCAACCCCGGACTAGCGGGAGCAAGGGCGTACGAGCAGTACTTC. Supplemented by reference TRBV7-9 and TRBJ2-7, the full variable domain reads DTGVSQNPRHKITKRGQNVTFRCDPISEHNRLYWYRQTLGQGPEFLTYFQNEAQLEKSRLLSDRFSAERPKGSFSTLEIQRTEQGDSAMYLCASSNPGLAGARAYEQYFGPGTRLTVT.

In DNA, the CDR3 is TGTGCCAGCAGTGTCCCCAGGGTTGGGCACCCCTACGAGCAGTACTTC. Protein product: CASSVPRVGHPYEQYF. The rearrangement links TRBV28 to TRBJ2-7; a weak D match, TRBD1 (5 bases). Germline V CDR1 and CDR2: MDHEN, SYDVKM. The germline V and J ends were trimmed by 5 bases and 2 bases, with 19 bases remaining between them. CDR3 length equals 16 residues. Filled out from reference TRBV28 and TRBJ2-7, the complete variable domain reads DVKVTQSSRYLVKRTGEKVFLECVQDMDHENMFWYRQDPGLGLRLIYFSYDVKMKEKGDIPEGYSVSREKKERFSLILESASTNQTSMYLCASSVPRVGHPYEQYFGPGTRLTVT.

The J gene is TRBJ1-1, the V gene TRBV19, with 11 bases that match TRBD1. The CDR3 length is 15 residues. The ends lost 6 bases at V and 1 base at J; junction bases unmatched: 4. Germline V gene sequence: CDR1 LNHDA, CDR2 SQIVND (reference sequence). This CDR3 reads CASRWTGGGNTEAFF. CDR3 sequence (DNA): TGTGCCAGTAGATGGACAGGGGGCGGGAACACTGAAGCTTTCTTT.